The rows below give T cell receptor beta chains drawn from one sample of a study of T-cell reconstitution after alpha-beta-depleted transplantation in children. From the PCR reads, TCRdb called clonotypes with MiXCR, one entry per CDR3 protein. The sample carries hundreds of thousands of distinct CDR3 sequences, under 9.5% recorded once. The sequencing used PBMCs, mostly from graft donor cells, collected 180 days after TCRalphabeta/CD19-depleted stem cell transplant. The receptors come from a male patient younger than 18 who had a stem cell transplant for acute lymphoblastic leukemia, so the T cells may come from the graft donor. The CDR3 runs from the conserved cysteine through the conserved F or W. A D gene is named only where the DNA matches it firmly. Not all rows give a size; the values are once, few, many and, for expanded clones, a class.

V gene	clone size	D gene	J gene	CDR3 protein	CDR3 DNA
TRBV7-8	.	.	TRBJ2-5	CASSLYSGLISEETQYF	TGTGCCAGCAGCTTATATTCGGGGTTGATTTCCGAGGAGACCCAGTACTTC
TRBV7-9	many	.	TRBJ1-4	CASSPGGRNEKLFF	TGTGCCAGCAGTCCCGGGGGCCGGAATGAAAAACTGTTTTTT
TRBV7-2	many	.	TRBJ2-1	CASSLNYNEQFF	TGTGCCAGCAGCTTAAACTACAATGAGCAGTTCTTC
TRBV6-2/TRBV6-3	many	.	TRBJ1-2	CASSFGGLRGGYTF	TGTGCCAGCAGTTTCGGTGGGCTACGTGGCGGCTACACCTTC
TRBV10-3	.	TRBD1	TRBJ2-7	CAISGGTGGVNEQYF	TGTGCCATCAGTGGGGGGACAGGGGGCGTCAACGAGCAGTACTTC
TRBV12-3/TRBV12-4	many	.	TRBJ2-2	CASSFGHTGELFF	TGTGCCAGCAGTTTTGGGCACACCGGGGAGCTGTTTTTT
TRBV6-2/TRBV6-3	many	.	TRBJ1-5	CASSYGGAGNQPQHF	TGTGCCAGCAGTTACGGGGGCGCAGGCAATCAGCCCCAGCATTTT
TRBV9	many	.	TRBJ1-1	CASSPPVKGNTEAFF	TGTGCCAGCAGCCCTCCCGTGAAGGGCAACACTGAAGCTTTCTTT
TRBV21-1	many	.	TRBJ1-2	CASSTGPRRGYGYTF	TGTGCCAGCAGCACTGGGCCTAGACGGGGGTATGGCTACACCTTC
TRBV28	many	TRBD1	TRBJ1-6	CASKNTGVTIYNSPLHF	TGTGCCAGCAAAAACACAGGGGTCACAATTTATAATTCACCCCTCCACTTT
TRBV2	many	TRBD2	TRBJ2-1	CASRPGTSLSEQFF	TGTGCCAGCAGGCCCGGGACTAGCCTCTCTGAGCAGTTCTTC
TRBV18	.	.	TRBJ2-3	CASPPYRPDTQYF	TGTGCCTCACCACCCTACAGGCCAGATACGCAGTATTTT
TRBV10-3	many	.	TRBJ1-1	CAISQGIQNTEAFF	TGTGCCATCAGCCAGGGGATCCAGAACACTGAAGCTTTCTTT
TRBV3-1	many	TRBD2	TRBJ2-5	CASSQGGGGAETQYF	TGTGCCAGCAGCCAAGGGGGCGGGGGGGCTGAGACCCAGTACTTC
TRBV28	.	.	TRBJ2-3	CASSLFGLVTDTQYF	TGTGCCAGCAGTTTATTCGGCCTTGTCACAGATACGCAGTATTTT
TRBV19	many	.	TRBJ2-1	CASSIAGFYNEQFF	TGTGCCAGTAGTATTGCAGGGTTCTACAATGAGCAGTTCTTC
TRBV28	many	.	TRBJ2-7	CASQQGHPPYEQYF	TGTGCCAGCCAACAGGGACATCCCCCCTACGAGCAGTACTTC
TRBV28	many	.	TRBJ2-7	CASTSLRGQYF	TGTGCCAGCACTTCCCTACGAGGGCAGTACTTC
TRBV4-2	many	TRBD1	TRBJ2-3	CASSQDRQGSTDTQYF	TGTGCCAGCAGCCAAGATAGACAGGGGTCCACAGATACGCAGTATTTT
TRBV29-1	many	TRBD1	TRBJ2-3	CSVDGTGTGALTDTQYF	TGCAGCGTCGACGGGACAGGTACTGGGGCCCTCACAGATACGCAGTATTTT
TRBV11-2	many	.	TRBJ2-1	CASSLDHIEQFF	TGTGCCAGCAGCTTAGATCACATTGAGCAGTTCTTC
TRBV9	many	.	TRBJ2-1	CASSVGGDLYNEQFF	TGTGCCAGCAGCGTAGGAGGGGATCTCTACAATGAGCAGTTCTTC
TRBV6-5	many	.	TRBJ1-3	CASSPLRLSGNTIYF	TGTGCCAGCAGTCCCCTCCGGCTCTCTGGAAACACCATATATTTT
TRBV7-6	few	TRBD2	TRBJ2-7	CASRRAGGPQYEQYF	TGTGCCAGCAGGAGAGCGGGGGGGCCGCAATACGAGCAGTACTTC
TRBV20-1	many	.	TRBJ2-2	CSAPRAPNTGELFF	TGCAGTGCTCCTCGGGCCCCGAACACCGGGGAGCTGTTTTTT
TRBV20-1	many	.	TRBJ2-2	CSAGESGELFF	TGCAGTGCCGGGGAGTCCGGGGAGCTGTTTTTT
TRBV18	many	.	TRBJ2-4	CASSPGNIQYF	TGTGCCAGCTCACCAGGAAACATTCAGTACTTC
TRBV12-3/TRBV12-4	many	.	TRBJ2-7	CASSLLPSYEQYF	TGTGCCAGCAGTTTGCTCCCTTCCTACGAGCAGTACTTC
TRBV7-6	.	TRBD2	TRBJ2-4	CAGSLLAGGPTQERIQYF	TGTGCCGGCAGCTTACTAGCGGGAGGGCCGACTCAGGAAAGGATTCAGTACTTC
TRBV3-1	many	.	TRBJ1-3	CASSPYRSGNTIYF	TGTGCCAGCAGCCCCTACAGGTCTGGAAACACCATATATTTT
TRBV9	many	.	TRBJ2-3	CASSAGRTDTQYF	TGTGCCAGCAGCGCGGGGCGCACAGATACGCAGTATTTT
TRBV27	many	.	TRBJ2-2	CASRARVAGELFF	TGTGCCAGCAGGGCTAGGGTGGCCGGGGAGCTGTTTTTT
TRBV5-1	many	.	TRBJ2-6	CASKGVAGANVLTF	TGCGCCAGCAAGGGGGTGGCGGGGGCCAACGTCCTGACTTTC
TRBV7-6	many	TRBD2	TRBJ2-3	CASSPTSGGAETQYF	TGTGCCAGCAGCCCCACTAGCGGGGGGGCCGAGACGCAGTATTTT
TRBV20-1	many	.	TRBJ2-1	CSQWGPYNEQFF	TGCAGCCAGTGGGGCCCCTACAATGAGCAGTTCTTC
TRBV27	.	.	TRBJ2-2	CASSLRQTGELFF	TGTGCCAGCAGTTTACGACAAACCGGGGAGCTGTTTTTT
TRBV5-1	many	.	TRBJ2-7	CASSFGLATYEQYF	TGCGCCAGCAGCTTCGGCCTAGCGACCTACGAGCAGTACTTC
TRBV7-2	many	TRBD1	TRBJ2-5	CASSLGRTGLETQYF	TGTGCCAGCAGCTTAGGGAGGACAGGGCTTGAGACCCAGTACTTC
TRBV6-1	.	.	TRBJ1-2	CASRARERDGYTF	TGTGCCAGCAGGGCCAGGGAGAGGGATGGCTACACCTTC
TRBV3-1	many	TRBD2	TRBJ2-2	CASSLGLAGGGTGELFF	TGTGCCAGCAGCCTTGGACTAGCGGGAGGGGGCACCGGGGAGCTGTTTTTT
TRBV4-3	many	.	TRBJ2-7	CASSPGVSYEQYF	TGCGCCAGCAGCCCCGGGGTCTCCTACGAGCAGTACTTC
TRBV12-3/TRBV12-4	many	.	TRBJ2-7	CASSLFWQAVYEQYF	TGTGCCAGCAGTTTATTCTGGCAGGCAGTCTACGAGCAGTACTTC
TRBV15	few	TRBD2	TRBJ2-2	CATSPRGAGRGGELFF	TGTGCCACCAGCCCCCGTGGGGCAGGGAGGGGCGGGGAGCTGTTTTTT
TRBV10-3	many	.	TRBJ2-3	CAISDSGLLTDTQYF	TGTGCCATCAGTGACTCGGGCCTTCTCACAGATACGCAGTATTTT
TRBV2	many	TRBD2	TRBJ2-2	CASKGTTNTGELFF	TGTGCCAGCAAAGGGACTACCAACACCGGGGAGCTGTTTTTT
TRBV5-1	.	.	TRBJ2-3	CASSPGPPTDTQYF	TGCGCCAGCAGCCCCGGTCCTCCCACAGATACGCAGTATTTT
TRBV3-1	many	TRBD1	TRBJ1-6	CASSQGDRGLSPLHF	TGTGCCAGCAGCCAAGGGGACAGGGGGCTTTCACCCCTCCACTTT
TRBV24-1	.	.	TRBJ2-6	CATSDPGLAGANVLTF	TGTGCCACCAGTGACCCGGGCTTAGCTGGGGCCAACGTCCTGACTTTC
TRBV28	many	.	TRBJ1-4	CASSFQPGKLFF	TGTGCCAGCAGTTTTCAACCCGGAAAACTGTTTTTT
TRBV5-1	many	.	TRBJ1-6	CASRNVYNSPLHF	TGCGCCAGCAGAAATGTCTATAATTCACCCCTCCACTTT
TRBV20-1	many	.	TRBJ1-6	CSAAAAGPLLSPLHF	TGCAGTGCTGCTGCGGCCGGGCCTCTTCTTTCACCCCTCCACTTT
TRBV12-3/TRBV12-4	many	TRBD2	TRBJ2-7	CASSLDLGRADEQYF	TGTGCCAGCAGTTTGGATCTCGGGAGGGCCGACGAGCAGTACTTC
TRBV12-3/TRBV12-4	many	TRBD1	TRBJ2-5	CASSTGTGGQETQYF	TGTGCCAGCAGTACCGGGACAGGGGGCCAAGAGACCCAGTACTTC